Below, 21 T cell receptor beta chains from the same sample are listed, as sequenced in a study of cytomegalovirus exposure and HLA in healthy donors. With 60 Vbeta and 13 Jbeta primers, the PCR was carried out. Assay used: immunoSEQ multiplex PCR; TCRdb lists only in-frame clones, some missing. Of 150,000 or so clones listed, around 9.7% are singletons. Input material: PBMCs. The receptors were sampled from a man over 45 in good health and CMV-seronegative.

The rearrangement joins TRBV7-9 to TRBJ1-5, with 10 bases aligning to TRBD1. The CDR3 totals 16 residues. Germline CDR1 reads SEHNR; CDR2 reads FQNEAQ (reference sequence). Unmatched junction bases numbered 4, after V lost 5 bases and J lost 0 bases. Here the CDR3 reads CASSPGQGTSNQPQHF. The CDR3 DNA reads TGTGCCAGCAGCCCGGGACAGGGGACTAGCAATCAGCCCCAGCATTTT.

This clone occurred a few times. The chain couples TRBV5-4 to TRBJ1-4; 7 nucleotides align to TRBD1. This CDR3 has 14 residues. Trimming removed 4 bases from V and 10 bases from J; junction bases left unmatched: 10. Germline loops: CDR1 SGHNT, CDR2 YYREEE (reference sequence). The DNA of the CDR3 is TGTGCCAGCAGCCGGGACAGCAGGGAGCCAAAACTGTTTTTT. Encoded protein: CASSRDSREPKLFF.

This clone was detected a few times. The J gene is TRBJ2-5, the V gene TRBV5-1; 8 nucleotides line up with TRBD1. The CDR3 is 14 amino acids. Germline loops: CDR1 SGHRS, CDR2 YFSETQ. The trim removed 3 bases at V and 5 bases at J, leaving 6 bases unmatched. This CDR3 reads CASSSQGDAETQYF. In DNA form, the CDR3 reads TGCGCCAGCAGCTCACAGGGGGACGCGGAGACCCAGTACTTC. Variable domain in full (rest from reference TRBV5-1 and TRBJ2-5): KAGVTQTPRYLIKTRGQQVTLSCSPISGHRSVSWYQQTPGQGLQFLFEYFSETQRNKGNFPGRFSGRQFSNSRSEMNVSTLELGDSALYLCASSSQGDAETQYFGPGTRLLVL.

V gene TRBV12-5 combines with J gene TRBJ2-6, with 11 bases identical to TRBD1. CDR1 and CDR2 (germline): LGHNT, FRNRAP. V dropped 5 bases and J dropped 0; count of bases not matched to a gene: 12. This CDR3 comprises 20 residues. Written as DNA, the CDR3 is TGTGCTAGTGGTCACACGGGACAGGGGGTTTCCTTCTCTGGGGCCAACGTCCTGACTTTC. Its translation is CASGHTGQGVSFSGANVLTF.

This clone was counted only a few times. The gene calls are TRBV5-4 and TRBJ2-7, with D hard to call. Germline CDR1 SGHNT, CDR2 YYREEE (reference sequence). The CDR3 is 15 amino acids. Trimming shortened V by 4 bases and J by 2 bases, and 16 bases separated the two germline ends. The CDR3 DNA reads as TGTGCCAGCAGCACCCGTCGAGATCCGCCCTACGAGCAGTACTTC. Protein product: CASSTRRDPPYEQYF. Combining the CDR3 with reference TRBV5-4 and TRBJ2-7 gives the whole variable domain ETGVTQSPTHLIKTRGQQVTLRCSSQSGHNTVSWYQQALGQGPQFIFQYYREEENGRGNFPPRFSGLQFPNYSSELNVNALELDDSALYLCASSTRRDPPYEQYFGPGTRLTVT.

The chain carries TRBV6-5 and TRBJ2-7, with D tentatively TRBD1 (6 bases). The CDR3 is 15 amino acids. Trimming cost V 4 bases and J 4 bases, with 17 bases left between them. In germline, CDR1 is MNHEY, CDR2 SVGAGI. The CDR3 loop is CASSSEAGDEYEQYF. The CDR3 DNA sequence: TGTGCCAGCAGTTCGGAGGCAGGGGACGAATACGAGCAGTACTTC.

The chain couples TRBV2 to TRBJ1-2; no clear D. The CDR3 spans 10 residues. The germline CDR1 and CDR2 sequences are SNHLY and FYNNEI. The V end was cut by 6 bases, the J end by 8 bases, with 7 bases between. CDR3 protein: CASRIRGYTF. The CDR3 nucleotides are TGTGCCAGCAGAATCCGGGGCTACACCTTC.

CDR3 coding DNA: TGCGCCAGCAGCTCGGGACAGGAGAATTCACCCCTCCACTTT. As protein: CASSSGQENSPLHF. The chain links TRBV5-1 to TRBJ1-6, with 8 nucleotides matching TRBD1. Germline V CDR1 and CDR2: SGHRS, YFSETQ. The trim removed 3 bases at V and 7 bases at J, leaving 3 bases unmatched. The CDR3 has 14 residues.

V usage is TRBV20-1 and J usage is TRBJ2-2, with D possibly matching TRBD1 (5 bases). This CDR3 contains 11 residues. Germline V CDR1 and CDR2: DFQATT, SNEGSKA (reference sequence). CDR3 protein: CSADITGELFF. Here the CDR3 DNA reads TGCAGCGCGGACATCACCGGGGAGCTGTTTTTT.

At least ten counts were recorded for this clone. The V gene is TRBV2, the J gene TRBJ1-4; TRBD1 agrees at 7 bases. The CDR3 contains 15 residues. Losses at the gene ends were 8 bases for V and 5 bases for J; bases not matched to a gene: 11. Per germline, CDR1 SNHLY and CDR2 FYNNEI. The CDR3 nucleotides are TGTGCCAGCCGTTCGACAGGGTCTATGAATGAAAAACTGTTTTTT. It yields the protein CASRSTGSMNEKLFF. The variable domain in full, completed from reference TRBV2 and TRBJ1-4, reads EPEVTQTPSHQVTQMGQEVILRCVPISNHLYFYWYRQILGQKVEFLVSFYNNEISEKSEIFDDQFSVERPDGSNFTLKIRSTKLEDSAMYFCASRSTGSMNEKLFFGSGTQLSVL.

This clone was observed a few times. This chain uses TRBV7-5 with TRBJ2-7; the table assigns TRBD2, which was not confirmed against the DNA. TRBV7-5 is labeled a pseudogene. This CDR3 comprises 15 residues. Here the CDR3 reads CARSLPPVGGGEQYF. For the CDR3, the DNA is TGTGCCAGAAGCTTGCCCCCCGTGGGGGGTGGCGAGCAGTACTTC.

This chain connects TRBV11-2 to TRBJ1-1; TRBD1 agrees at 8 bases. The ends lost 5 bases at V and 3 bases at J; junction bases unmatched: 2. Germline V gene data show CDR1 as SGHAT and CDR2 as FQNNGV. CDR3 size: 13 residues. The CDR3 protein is CASSPDRDTEAFF. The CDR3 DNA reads TGTGCCAGCAGCCCGGACAGGGACACTGAAGCTTTCTTT.

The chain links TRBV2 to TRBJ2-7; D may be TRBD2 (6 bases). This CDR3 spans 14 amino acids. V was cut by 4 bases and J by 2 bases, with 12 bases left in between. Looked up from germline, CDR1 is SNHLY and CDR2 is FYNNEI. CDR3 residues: CASSVLLATYEQYF. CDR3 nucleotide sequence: TGTGCCAGCAGTGTTTTACTAGCAACCTACGAGCAGTACTTC.

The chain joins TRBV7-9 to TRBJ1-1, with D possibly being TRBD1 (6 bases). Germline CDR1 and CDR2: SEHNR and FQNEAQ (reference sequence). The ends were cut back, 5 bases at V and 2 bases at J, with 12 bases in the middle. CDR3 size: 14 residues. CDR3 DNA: TGTGCCAGCAGCAGGGGGAACCTTAACACTGAAGCTTTCTTT. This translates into CASSRGNLNTEAFF. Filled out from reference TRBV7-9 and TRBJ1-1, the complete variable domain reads DTGVSQNPRHKITKRGQNVTFRCDPISEHNRLYWYRQTLGQGPEFLTYFQNEAQLEKSRLLSDRFSAERPKGSFSTLEIQRTEQGDSAMYLCASSRGNLNTEAFFGQGTRLTVV.

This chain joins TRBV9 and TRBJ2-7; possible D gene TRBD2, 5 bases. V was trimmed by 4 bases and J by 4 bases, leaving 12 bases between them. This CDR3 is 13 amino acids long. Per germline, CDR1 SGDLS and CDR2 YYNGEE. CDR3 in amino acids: CASSLSGRYEQYF. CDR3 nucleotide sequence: TGTGCCAGCAGCCTATCGGGGAGATACGAGCAGTACTTC.

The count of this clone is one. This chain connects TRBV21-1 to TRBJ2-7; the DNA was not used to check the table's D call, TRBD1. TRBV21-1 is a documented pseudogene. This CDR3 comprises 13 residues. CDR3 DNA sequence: TGTGCCAGCAGCGCCTACAGGGTCACCGAGCAGTACTTC. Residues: CASSAYRVTEQYF.

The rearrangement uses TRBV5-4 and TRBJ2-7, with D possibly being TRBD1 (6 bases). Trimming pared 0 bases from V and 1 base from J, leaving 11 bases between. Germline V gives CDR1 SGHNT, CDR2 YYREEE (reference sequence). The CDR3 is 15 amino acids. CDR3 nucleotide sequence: TGTGCCAGCAGCTTGGACAGGGTGTCTTCCTACGAGCAGTACTTC. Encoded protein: CASSLDRVSSYEQYF.

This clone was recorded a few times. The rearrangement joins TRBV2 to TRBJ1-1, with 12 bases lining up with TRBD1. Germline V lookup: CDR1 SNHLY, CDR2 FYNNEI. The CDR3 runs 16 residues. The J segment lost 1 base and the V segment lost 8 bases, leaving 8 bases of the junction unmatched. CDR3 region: CASLGTGGAGNTEAFF. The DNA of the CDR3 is TGTGCCAGCCTAGGGACAGGGGGCGCTGGGAACACTGAAGCTTTCTTT. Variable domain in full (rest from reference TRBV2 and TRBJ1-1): EPEVTQTPSHQVTQMGQEVILRCVPISNHLYFYWYRQILGQKVEFLVSFYNNEISEKSEIFDDQFSVERPDGSNFTLKIRSTKLEDSAMYFCASLGTGGAGNTEAFFGQGTRLTVV.

The chain's CDR3 is CASSDRQGATEAFF. In DNA form, the CDR3 reads TGTGCCAGCAGCGATCGACAGGGGGCCACTGAAGCTTTCTTT. J is TRBJ1-1 and V is TRBV7-9, with 10 bases that match TRBD1. CDR1 and CDR2 (germline): SEHNR, FQNEAQ (reference sequence). CDR3 length: 14 residues. With 5 bases clipped from V and 4 bases from J, the junction kept 4 bases outside the gene matches.

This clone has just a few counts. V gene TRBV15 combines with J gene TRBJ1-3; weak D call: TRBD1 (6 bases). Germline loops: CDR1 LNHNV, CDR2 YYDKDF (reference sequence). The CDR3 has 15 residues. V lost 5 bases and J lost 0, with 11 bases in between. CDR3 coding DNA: TGTGCCACCAGCCAGGACAGAAACTCTGGAAACACCATATATTTT. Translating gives CATSQDRNSGNTIYF.

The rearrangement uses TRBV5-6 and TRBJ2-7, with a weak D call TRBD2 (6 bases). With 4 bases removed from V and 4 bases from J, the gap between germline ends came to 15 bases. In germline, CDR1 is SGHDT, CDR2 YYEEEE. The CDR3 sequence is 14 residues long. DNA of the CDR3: TGTGCCAGCAGCCGAGGGAGGACTCTTTACGAGCAGTACTTC. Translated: CASSRGRTLYEQYF.